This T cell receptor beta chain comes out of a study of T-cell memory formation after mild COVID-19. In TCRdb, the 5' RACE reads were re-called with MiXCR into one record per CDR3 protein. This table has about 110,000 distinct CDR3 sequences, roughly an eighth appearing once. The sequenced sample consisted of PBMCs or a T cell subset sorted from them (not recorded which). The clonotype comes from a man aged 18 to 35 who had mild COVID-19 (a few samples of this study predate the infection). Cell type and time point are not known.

CDR3 sequence reads: CASRMGQRETQYF. In DNA, the CDR3 is TGCGCCAGCAGAATGGGGCAGCGAGAGACCCAGTACTTC. The chain uses TRBV5-1 and TRBJ2-5; the D gene is possibly TRBD1 (5 bases). The CDR3 loop spans 13 amino acids. CDR1 and CDR2 (germline): SGHRS, YFSETQ. V was clipped by 5 bases and J by 4 bases, with 12 bases between them. Supplemented by reference TRBV5-1 and TRBJ2-5, the full variable domain reads KAGVTQTPRYLIKTRGQQVTLSCSPISGHRSVSWYQQTPGQGLQFLFEYFSETQRNKGNFPGRFSGRQFSNSRSEMNVSTLELGDSALYLCASRMGQRETQYFGPGTRLLVL.